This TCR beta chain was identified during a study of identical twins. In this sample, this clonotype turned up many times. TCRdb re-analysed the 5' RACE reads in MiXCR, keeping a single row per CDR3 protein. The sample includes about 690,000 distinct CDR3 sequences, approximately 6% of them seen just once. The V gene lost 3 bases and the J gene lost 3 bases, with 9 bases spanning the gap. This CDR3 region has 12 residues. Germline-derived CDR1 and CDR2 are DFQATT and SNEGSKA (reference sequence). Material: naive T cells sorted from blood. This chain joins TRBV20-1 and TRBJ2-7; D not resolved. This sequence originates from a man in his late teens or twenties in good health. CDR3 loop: CSASLLLYEQYF. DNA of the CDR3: TGCAGTGCTAGTCTTCTACTCTACGAGCAGTACTTC.